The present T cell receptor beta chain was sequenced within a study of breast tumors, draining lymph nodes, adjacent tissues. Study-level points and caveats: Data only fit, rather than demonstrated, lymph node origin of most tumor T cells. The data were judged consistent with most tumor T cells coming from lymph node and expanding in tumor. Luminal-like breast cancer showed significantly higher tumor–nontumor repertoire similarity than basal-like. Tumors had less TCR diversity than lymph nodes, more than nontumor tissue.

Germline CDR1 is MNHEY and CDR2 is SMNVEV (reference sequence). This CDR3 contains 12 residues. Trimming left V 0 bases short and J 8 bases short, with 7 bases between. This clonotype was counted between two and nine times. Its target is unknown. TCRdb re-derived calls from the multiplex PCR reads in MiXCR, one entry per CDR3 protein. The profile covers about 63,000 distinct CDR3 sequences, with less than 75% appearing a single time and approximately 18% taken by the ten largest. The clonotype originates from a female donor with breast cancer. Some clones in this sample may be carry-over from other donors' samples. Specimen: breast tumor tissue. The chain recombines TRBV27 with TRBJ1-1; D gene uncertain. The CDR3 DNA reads TGTGCCAGCAGTTTATCCGGTAGGGAAGCTTTCTTT. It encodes CASSLSGREAFF.